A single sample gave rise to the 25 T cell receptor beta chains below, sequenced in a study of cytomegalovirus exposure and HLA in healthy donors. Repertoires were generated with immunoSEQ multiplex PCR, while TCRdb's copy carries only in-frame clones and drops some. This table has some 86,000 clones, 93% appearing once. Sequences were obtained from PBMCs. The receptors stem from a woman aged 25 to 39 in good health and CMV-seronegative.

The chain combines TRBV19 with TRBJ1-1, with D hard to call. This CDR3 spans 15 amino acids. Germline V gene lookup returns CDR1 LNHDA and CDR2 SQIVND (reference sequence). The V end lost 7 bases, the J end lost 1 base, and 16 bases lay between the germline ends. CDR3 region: CASTDFRGENTEAFF. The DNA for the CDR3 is TGTGCCAGTACCGATTTCCGGGGAGAGAACACTGAAGCTTTCTTT. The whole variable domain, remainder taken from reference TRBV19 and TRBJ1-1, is DGGITQSPKYLFRKEGQNVTLSCEQNLNHDAMYWYRQDPGQGLRLIYYSQIVNDFQKGDIAEGYSVSREKKESFPLTVTSAQKNPTAFYLCASTDFRGENTEAFFGQGTRLTVV.

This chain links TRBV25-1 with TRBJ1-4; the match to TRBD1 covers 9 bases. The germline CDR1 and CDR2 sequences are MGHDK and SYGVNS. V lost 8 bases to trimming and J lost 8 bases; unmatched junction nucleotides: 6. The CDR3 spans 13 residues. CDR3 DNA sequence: TGTGCCAGCCGGGACAGGGTAGGAGAAAAACTGTTTTTT. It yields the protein CASRDRVGEKLFF.

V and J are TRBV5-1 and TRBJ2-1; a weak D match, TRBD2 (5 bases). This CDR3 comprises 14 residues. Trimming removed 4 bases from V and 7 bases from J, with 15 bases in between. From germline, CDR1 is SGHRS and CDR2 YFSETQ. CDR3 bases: TGCGCCAGCAGCCCCGTGGTAGCGAATAATGAGCAGTTCTTC. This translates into CASSPVVANNEQFF.

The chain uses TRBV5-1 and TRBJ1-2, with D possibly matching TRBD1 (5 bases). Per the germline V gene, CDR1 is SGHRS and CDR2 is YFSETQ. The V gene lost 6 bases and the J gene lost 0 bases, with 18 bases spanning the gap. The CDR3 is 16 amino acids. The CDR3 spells CASKQDETLANYGYTF. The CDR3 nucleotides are TGCGCCAGCAAACAGGATGAGACTTTAGCTAACTATGGCTACACCTTC.

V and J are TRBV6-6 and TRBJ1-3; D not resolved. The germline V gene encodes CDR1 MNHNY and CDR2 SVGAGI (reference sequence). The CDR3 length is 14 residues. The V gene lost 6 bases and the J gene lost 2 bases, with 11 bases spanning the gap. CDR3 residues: CASSPSRTGNTIYF. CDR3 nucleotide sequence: TGTGCCAGCAGCCCGTCCCGTACTGGAAACACCATATATTTT.

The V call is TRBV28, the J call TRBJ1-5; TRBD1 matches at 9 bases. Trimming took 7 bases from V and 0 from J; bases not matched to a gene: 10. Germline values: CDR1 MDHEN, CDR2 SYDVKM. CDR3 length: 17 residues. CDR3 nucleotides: TGTGCCAGCACACACTCCGGGACAGGGTATAGCAATCAGCCCCAGCATTTT. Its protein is CASTHSGTGYSNQPQHF.

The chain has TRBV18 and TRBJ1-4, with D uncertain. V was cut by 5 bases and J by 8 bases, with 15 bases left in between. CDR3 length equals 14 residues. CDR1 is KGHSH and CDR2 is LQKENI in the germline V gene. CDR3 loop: CASSTSSLGEKLFF. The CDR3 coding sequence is TGTGCCAGCTCAACCAGTTCACTAGGGGAAAAACTGTTTTTT.

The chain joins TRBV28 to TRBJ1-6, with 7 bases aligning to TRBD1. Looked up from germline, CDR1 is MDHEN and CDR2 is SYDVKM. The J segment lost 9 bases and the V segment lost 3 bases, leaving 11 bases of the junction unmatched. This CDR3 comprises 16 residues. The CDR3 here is CASSFASGTEGSPLHF. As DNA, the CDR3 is TGTGCCAGCAGTTTCGCGTCAGGGACAGAGGGTTCACCCCTCCACTTT.

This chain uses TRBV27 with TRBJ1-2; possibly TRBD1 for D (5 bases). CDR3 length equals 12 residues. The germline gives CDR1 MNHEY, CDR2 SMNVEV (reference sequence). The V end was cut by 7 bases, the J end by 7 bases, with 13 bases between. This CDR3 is CASTSKGLGYTF. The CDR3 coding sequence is TGTGCCAGCACCTCTAAGGGACTTGGCTACACCTTC.

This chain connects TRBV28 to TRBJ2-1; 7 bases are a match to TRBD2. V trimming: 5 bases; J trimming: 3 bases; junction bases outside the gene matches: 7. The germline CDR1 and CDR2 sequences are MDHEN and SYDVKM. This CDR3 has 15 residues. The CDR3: CASSPKRGDYNEQFF. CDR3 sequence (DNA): TGTGCCAGCAGTCCTAAGCGGGGAGACTACAATGAGCAGTTCTTC.

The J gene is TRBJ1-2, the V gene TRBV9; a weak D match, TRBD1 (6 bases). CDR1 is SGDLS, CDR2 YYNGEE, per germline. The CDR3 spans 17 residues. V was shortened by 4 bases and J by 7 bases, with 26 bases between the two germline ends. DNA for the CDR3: TGTGCCAGCAGCCCTCCCGGGGAGTGGGGGGGGCGGGGTGGCTACACCTTC. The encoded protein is CASSPPGEWGGRGGYTF.

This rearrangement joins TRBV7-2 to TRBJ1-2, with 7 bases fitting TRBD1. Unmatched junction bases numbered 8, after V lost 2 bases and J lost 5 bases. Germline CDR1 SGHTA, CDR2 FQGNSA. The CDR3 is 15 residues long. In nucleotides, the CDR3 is TGTGCCAGCAGCTTAAAGACAGGGCTCTCGTATGGCTACACCTTC. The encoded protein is CASSLKTGLSYGYTF.

The CDR3 nucleotides read TGCGCCAGCAGCCCTCTCGGGGGGAGCCACGAGCAGTACTTC. This gives the protein CASSPLGGSHEQYF. The rearrangement joins TRBV5-1 to TRBJ2-7; 7 positions match TRBD2. V was pared by 4 bases and J by 5 bases, with 9 bases of the junction left unmatched. The CDR3 contains 14 residues. Germline CDR1 SGHRS, CDR2 YFSETQ.

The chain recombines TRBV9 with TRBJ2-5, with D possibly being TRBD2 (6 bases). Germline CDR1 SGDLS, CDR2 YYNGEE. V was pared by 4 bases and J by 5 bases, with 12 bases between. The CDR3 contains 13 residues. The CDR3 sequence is CASSLGGGETQYF. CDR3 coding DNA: TGTGCCAGCAGCCTCGGTGGGGGGGAGACCCAGTACTTC. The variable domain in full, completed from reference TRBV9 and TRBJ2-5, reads DSGVTQTPKHLITATGQRVTLRCSPRSGDLSVYWYQQSLDQGLQFLIQYYNGEERAKGNILERFSAQQFPDLHSELNLSSLELGDSALYFCASSLGGGETQYFGPGTRLLVL.

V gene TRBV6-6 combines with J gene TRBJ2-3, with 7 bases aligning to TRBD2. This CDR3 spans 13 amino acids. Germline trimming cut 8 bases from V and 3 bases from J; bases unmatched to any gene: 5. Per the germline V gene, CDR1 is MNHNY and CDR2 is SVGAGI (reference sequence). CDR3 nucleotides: TGTGCCAGCGAGTCTAGCGGAACAGATACGCAGTATTTT. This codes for CASESSGTDTQYF.

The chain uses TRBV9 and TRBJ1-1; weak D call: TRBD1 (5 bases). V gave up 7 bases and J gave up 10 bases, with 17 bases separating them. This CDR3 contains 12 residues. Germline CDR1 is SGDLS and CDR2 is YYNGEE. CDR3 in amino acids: CASGGGPDGAFF. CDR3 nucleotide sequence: TGTGCCAGCGGGGGAGGGCCCGACGGAGCTTTCTTT.

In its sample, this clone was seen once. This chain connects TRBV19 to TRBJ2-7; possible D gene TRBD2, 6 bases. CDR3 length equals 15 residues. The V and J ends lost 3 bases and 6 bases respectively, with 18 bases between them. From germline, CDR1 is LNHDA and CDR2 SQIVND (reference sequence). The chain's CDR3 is CASSMGTGVVVEQYF. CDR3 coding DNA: TGTGCCAGTAGTATGGGGACTGGAGTAGTGGTCGAGCAGTACTTC.

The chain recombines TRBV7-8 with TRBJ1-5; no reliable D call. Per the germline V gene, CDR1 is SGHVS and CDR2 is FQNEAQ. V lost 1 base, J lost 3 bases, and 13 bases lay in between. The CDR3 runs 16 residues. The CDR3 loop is CASSLEGRGFNQPQHF. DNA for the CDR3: TGTGCCAGCAGCTTAGAGGGTCGGGGATTCAATCAGCCCCAGCATTTT.

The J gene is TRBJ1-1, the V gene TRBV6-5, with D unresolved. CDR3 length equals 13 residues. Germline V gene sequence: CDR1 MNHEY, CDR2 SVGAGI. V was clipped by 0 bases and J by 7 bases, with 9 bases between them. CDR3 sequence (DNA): TGTGCCAGCAGTTACTCGGGGAGGATTGAAGCTTTCTTT. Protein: CASSYSGRIEAFF.

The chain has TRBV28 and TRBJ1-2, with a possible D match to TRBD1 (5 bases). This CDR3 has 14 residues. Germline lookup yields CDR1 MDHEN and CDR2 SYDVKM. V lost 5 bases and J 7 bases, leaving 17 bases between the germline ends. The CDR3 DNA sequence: TGTGCCAGCAGTACGATATACTACAGGTTTGGCTACACCTTC. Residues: CASSTIYYRFGYTF.

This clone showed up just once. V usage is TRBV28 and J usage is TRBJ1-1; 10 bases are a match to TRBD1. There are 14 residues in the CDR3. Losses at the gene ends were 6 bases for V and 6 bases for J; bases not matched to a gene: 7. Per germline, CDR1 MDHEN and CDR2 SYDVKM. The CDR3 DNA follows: TGTGCCAGCAGAGGACAGGGGGGGAGAGCTGAAGCTTTCTTT. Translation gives CASRGQGGRAEAFF.

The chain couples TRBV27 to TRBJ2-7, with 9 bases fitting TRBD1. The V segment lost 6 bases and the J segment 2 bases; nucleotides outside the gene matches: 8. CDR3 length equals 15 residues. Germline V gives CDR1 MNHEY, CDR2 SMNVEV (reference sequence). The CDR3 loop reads CASRDPGQGAYEQYF. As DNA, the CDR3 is TGTGCCAGCAGGGACCCGGGACAGGGAGCCTACGAGCAGTACTTC.

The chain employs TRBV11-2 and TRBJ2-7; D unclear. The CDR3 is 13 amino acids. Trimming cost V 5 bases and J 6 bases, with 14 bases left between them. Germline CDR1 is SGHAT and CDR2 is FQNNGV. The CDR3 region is CASSPFLSGEQYF. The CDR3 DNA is TGTGCCAGCAGCCCATTTCTCTCCGGCGAGCAGTACTTC.

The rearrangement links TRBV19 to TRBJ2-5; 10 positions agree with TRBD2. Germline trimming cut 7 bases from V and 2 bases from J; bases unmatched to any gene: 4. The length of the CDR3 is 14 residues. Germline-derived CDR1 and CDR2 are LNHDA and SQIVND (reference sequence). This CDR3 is CASKPAGGQETQYF. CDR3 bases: TGTGCCAGTAAACCAGCGGGGGGGCAAGAGACCCAGTACTTC.

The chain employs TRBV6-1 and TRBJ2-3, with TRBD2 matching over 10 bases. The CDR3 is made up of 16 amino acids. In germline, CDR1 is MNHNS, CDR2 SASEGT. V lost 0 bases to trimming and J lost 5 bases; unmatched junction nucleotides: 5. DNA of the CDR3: TGTGCCAGCAGTGAAGCGAGCGGGGGGGGCGGAGATACGCAGTATTTT. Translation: CASSEASGGGGDTQYF.